These 7 T cell receptor beta chains were sequenced from one sample in a study of cytotoxic CD8 clonotypes in ibrutinib-treated CLL. Sequencing used immunoSEQ multiplex PCR; TCRdb keeps in-frame clones, though not all of them. The sample records 150,000 or so clones, approximately 81% being singletons. The sample consisted of PBMCs, taken after 12 months of ibrutinib treatment. The receptors were sampled from a human donor with chronic lymphocytic leukemia.

The rearrangement uses TRBV4-1 and TRBJ2-2, with 8 bases lining up with TRBD1. The germline gives CDR1 MGHRA, CDR2 YSYEKL. The CDR3 sequence is 16 residues long. V shed 4 bases and J 4 bases; nucleotides not matched to a gene: 8. In DNA, the CDR3 is TGCGCCAGCAGCCCCGGACAGGGCAGTGTCACCGGGGAGCTGTTTTTT. Amino acid sequence: CASSPGQGSVTGELFF.

The sample holds a few counts of this clone. This chain connects TRBV15 to TRBJ1-2; no clear D gene. V shed 0 bases and J shed 8 bases, with 13 bases lying between them. Germline values: CDR1 LNHNV, CDR2 YYDKDF (reference sequence). The CDR3 runs 14 residues. The CDR3 protein is CATSRDKGRIGYTF. The CDR3 DNA reads TGTGCCACCAGCAGAGATAAAGGGCGAATCGGCTACACCTTC.

The chain carries TRBV4-1 and TRBJ2-2, with D unclear. The germline V gene has CDR1 MGHRA and CDR2 YSYEKL. This CDR3 comprises 14 residues. V was shortened by 5 bases and J by 5 bases, with 12 bases between the two germline ends. CDR3 DNA: TGCGCCAGCAGCAGCTTCGACCAGACCGGGGAGCTGTTTTTT. Protein sequence: CASSSFDQTGELFF.

The chain is built from TRBV4-2 and TRBJ1-2, with D possibly matching TRBD1 (6 bases). The V and J ends lost 0 bases and 4 bases respectively, with 9 bases between them. CDR1 and CDR2 from the germline V gene are LGHNA and YNFKEQ. This CDR3 has 14 residues. The CDR3 DNA is TGTGCCAGCAGCCAAGATGCGGACAGCTATGGCTACACCTTC. It translates to CASSQDADSYGYTF.

V and J are TRBV19 and TRBJ2-1, with 8 bases matching TRBD2. Germline CDR1 and CDR2: LNHDA and SQIVND (reference sequence). CDR3 length: 15 amino acids. The ends lost 7 bases at V and 3 bases at J; junction bases unmatched: 8. CDR3 in DNA: TGTGCCAGTAAGTTGGCGGGAGGACTCTACAATGAGCAGTTCTTC. It yields the protein CASKLAGGLYNEQFF.

This clone was found a few times. The rearrangement uses TRBV11-2 and TRBJ2-7; possibly TRBD1 or TRBD2 for D (5 bases each). CDR3 size: 16 residues. Germline V gene data show CDR1 as SGHAT and CDR2 as FQNNGV. V was clipped by 4 bases and J by 4 bases, with 20 bases between them. CDR3 nucleotides: TGTGCCAGCAGCTCAAATTGGGACGGACCTGGTTACGAGCAGTACTTC. It specifies CASSSNWDGPGYEQYF.

The gene calls are TRBV11-3 and TRBJ2-7, with 7 bases matching TRBD1. This CDR3 has 13 amino acids. V gave up 4 bases and J gave up 5 bases; unmatched junction bases: 5. The germline CDR1 and CDR2 sequences are SGHNT and YENEEA. The CDR3 bases are TGTGCCAGCAGCTCGAGACAGGGTAACGAGCAGTACTTC. Its protein is CASSSRQGNEQYF.